This T cell receptor beta chain was sequenced in a study of cytomegalovirus exposure and HLA in healthy donors. This clone was observed a handful of times. What it binds is unknown. CDR3 length equals 14 residues. Germline loops: CDR1 LNHDA, CDR2 SQIVND (reference sequence). V lost 11 bases and J lost 9, with 23 bases in between. PCR employed 60 Vbeta and 13 Jbeta primers. In the original analysis: An analysis that came later counted tens of millions of unique TCR beta chains, 10 million to 11 million shared. Sequenced by immunoSEQ multiplex PCR; TCRdb stores in-frame clones only, minus some. D and trimming come from the DNA, and the V and J calls and clone size come from that table. The repertoire holds about 250,000 clones, under 80% seen once, with about 2.2% in the top ten. General study points: A classifier reportedly called cytomegalovirus status with high sensitivity and specificity.

This receptor was taken from a female donor in good health and CMV-seronegative. The rearrangement joins TRBV19 to TRBJ1-5; weak D call: TRBD1 (6 bases). Material for sequencing was PBMCs. This CDR3 reads CAASSGVGERPQHF. As DNA, the CDR3 is TGTGCCGCGTCCTCAGGGGTGGGGGAGAGGCCCCAGCATTTT.